The next 13 T cell receptor beta chains were all read from a single sample in a study of technical replicates of blood from a handful of donors. The repertoire was sequenced with immunoSEQ multiplex PCR; TCRdb's copy has only in-frame clones and lacks some. The table includes tens of thousands of clones, roughly 94% detected once. Sequencing was performed on T cells isolated from PBMCs. These receptors were taken from a human donor in good health.

V gene TRBV4-2 combines with J gene TRBJ2-7, with D possibly matching TRBD1 (5 bases). V gave up 5 bases and J gave up 3 bases, with 14 bases separating them. The CDR3 is made up of 14 amino acids. Germline V CDR1 and CDR2: LGHNA, YNFKEQ. The CDR3 loop reads CASSGRVQDYEQYF. In nucleotides, the CDR3 is TGTGCCAGCAGCGGAAGAGTACAGGACTACGAGCAGTACTTC.

The V call is TRBV29-1, the J call TRBJ1-1; 8 nucleotides align to TRBD1. V lost 0 bases and J lost 10; bases outside the gene matches: 16. The CDR3 is 16 residues long. Germline V CDR1 and CDR2: SQVTM, ANQGSEA. The CDR3 spells CSVEDRLSGGGVGAFF. For the CDR3, the DNA is TGCAGCGTTGAAGATCGGTTGTCAGGGGGCGGAGTAGGAGCTTTCTTT.

This rearrangement joins TRBV7-9 to TRBJ2-3; no definite D call. CDR1 SEHNR and CDR2 FQNEAQ come from the germline V gene (reference sequence). Trimming shortened V by 5 bases and J by 2 bases, and 17 bases separated the two germline ends. This CDR3 has 16 amino acids. Written as DNA, the CDR3 is TGTGCCAGCAGCCCGATTACTCCCGCACTCACAGATACGCAGTATTTT. Translated, it gives CASSPITPALTDTQYF.

This sequence joins TRBV4-3 and TRBJ2-1; 13 positions agree with TRBD2. CDR1 and CDR2 from the germline V gene are LGHNA and YSLEER. The CDR3 covers 15 residues. V shed 5 bases and J 4 bases; nucleotides not matched to a gene: 2. CDR3 in amino acids: CASSGTSGEYNEQFF. The CDR3 DNA follows: TGCGCCAGCAGCGGGACTAGCGGGGAATACAATGAGCAGTTCTTC.

This chain connects TRBV9 to TRBJ2-1; TRBD2 matches at 14 bases. Germline CDR1 is SGDLS and CDR2 is YYNGEE. The V gene end was trimmed by 4 bases and the J gene end by 9 bases; junction bases not matched to a gene: 6. CDR3 length: 15 residues. CDR3 nucleotides: TGTGCCAGCAGCCCAACCGGGACTAGCGGGAGTGAGCAGTTCTTC. Translation: CASSPTGTSGSEQFF.

The gene calls are TRBV9 and TRBJ2-2; 8 nucleotides line up with TRBD2. The V segment lost 0 bases and the J segment 5 bases; nucleotides outside the gene matches: 0. Germline lookup yields CDR1 SGDLS and CDR2 YYNGEE. This CDR3 spans 14 amino acids. In nucleotides, the CDR3 is TGTGCCAGCAGCGTAGGCGGGAGGACCGGGGAGCTGTTTTTT. It codes for CASSVGGRTGELFF.

This chain uses TRBV19 with TRBJ2-2; no clear D gene. The V and J ends lost 3 bases and 7 bases respectively, with 21 bases between them. The CDR3 covers 17 residues. Germline loops: CDR1 LNHDA, CDR2 SQIVND (reference sequence). In nucleotides, the CDR3 is TGTGCCAGTAGTATGAAGTTTGTCGAAGGAGATTTCGGGGAGCTGTTTTTT. Its translation is CASSMKFVEGDFGELFF.

The gene calls are TRBV6-6 and TRBJ2-1; D is possibly TRBD1 (5 bases). Germline V gene sequence: CDR1 MNHNY, CDR2 SVGAGI (reference sequence). V was cut by 6 bases and J by 6 bases, with 9 bases left in between. CDR3 length: 12 amino acids. The CDR3, as DNA: TGTGCCAGCAGGGCAGGGCTCAATGAGCAGTTCTTC. Residues: CASRAGLNEQFF.

This chain links TRBV10-3 with TRBJ1-4; D possibly corresponds to TRBD1 (5 bases). CDR1 ENHRY and CDR2 SYGVKD come from the germline V gene. The V end lost 4 bases, the J end lost 1 base, and 7 bases lay between the germline ends. This CDR3 region has 14 residues. The CDR3 bases are TGTGCCATCAGTGCGGGGGGAACTAATGAAAAACTGTTTTTT. It codes for CAISAGGTNEKLFF.

The chain employs TRBV28 and TRBJ2-5, with D possibly TRBD2 on 6 matching bases. The germline gives CDR1 MDHEN, CDR2 SYDVKM. Trimming took off 2 bases at V and 4 bases at J, with 11 bases between the two ends. This CDR3 has 14 amino acids. The CDR3 loop reads CASSLIGGGETQYF. The DNA for the CDR3 is TGTGCCAGCAGTTTAATTGGGGGAGGAGAGACCCAGTACTTC.

This chain uses TRBV27 with TRBJ2-1, with 9 bases that match TRBD1. Germline V gene sequence: CDR1 MNHEY, CDR2 SMNVEV (reference sequence). The CDR3 covers 13 residues. V was pared by 9 bases and J by 7 bases, with 7 bases of the junction left unmatched. CDR3 DNA: TGTGCCAGTATTGGGACAGGGTGGAATGAGCAGTTCTTC. Translated, it gives CASIGTGWNEQFF.

The rearrangement joins TRBV29-1 to TRBJ2-3; tentatively, D is TRBD1 (6 bases). V was pared by 4 bases and J by 4 bases, with 9 bases between. Per the germline V gene, CDR1 is SQVTM and CDR2 is ANQGSEA. The CDR3 totals 12 residues. The CDR3 reads CSVVPGADTQYF. The CDR3 nucleotides are TGCAGCGTTGTGCCAGGGGCAGATACGCAGTATTTT.

The V and J genes are TRBV6-1 and TRBJ1-6, with TRBD1 as a possible D gene (6 bases). CDR3 length equals 16 residues. Trimming took off 3 bases at V and 8 bases at J, with 17 bases between the two ends. Germline CDR1 reads MNHNS; CDR2 reads SASEGT. The CDR3 spells CASSELAGPGDSPLHF. CDR3 in DNA: TGTGCCAGCAGTGAGCTCGCCGGACCAGGGGATTCACCCCTCCACTTT.